This T cell receptor (beta chain) originates from a study of shared clonotypes between healthy human individuals (dated by TCRdb to 2018 to 2021). Notes on the research overall: A couple of women and a few men aged 18 to 49 years were included in the cohort. For each donor, three plates each were used for CD4 naive and CD4 memory, two plates were used for CD8 naive, and one plate was used for CD8 memory. To estimate repertoire size and how much clonotypes are shared between individuals, the study performed deep sequencing of blood TCR repertoires from five healthy adults. Different laboratories and diverse techniques were used to prepare libraries and sequence TCR repertoires, to increase sequencing depth and limit assay-specific biases. Per donor, leukapheresis produced somewhere between about 0.9 and 9.5 billion PBMCs.

Comment on this clone: No antigen is known for it. No base quality values were provided; no much bigger clone lies one nucleotide off. Other DNA sequences within the sample encode an identical CDR3.

From cysteine to phenylalanine, the CDR3 is 14 amino acids long. This entry keeps only the CDR3 DNA: 42 bases, framed from base 1. V gives up 3 bases and J gives up 1 base, and the segment between their germline ends measures 9 bases. Taken from the germline V gene, the CDR1 and CDR2 loops are SGHTA and FQGNSA. Healthy HIV-negative adults with no recently reported acute infections or vaccinations were included as donors. Only Caucasian adults living in Nashville, Tennessee, USA were represented among the donors. CD4+ T cells were enriched by magnetic negative selection, after which naive cells were positively selected on CD45RA and the negative fraction was taken as the memory subset. Blood was collected by leukapheresis, and PBMCs were isolated by Ficoll-Histopaque density gradient centrifugation and then cryopreserved in liquid nitrogen vapor phase. Analytical flow cytometry was used to check the purity and quantity of each magnetically sorted T cell population. Genomic DNA was isolated from every sorted fraction and measured by UV absorbance on a Nanodrop 2000c.

General conclusions and limits of the study: Sharing across a handful of donors was observed for about 4.8% of naive CD4, 3.5% of naive CD8, 2% to 2.5% of memory CD4, and over 0.3% of memory CD8 clonotypes. Estimated clonotype richness was generally larger for naive than for memory subsets. The genetic and exposure-history diversity represented was limited by the small number of donors. Clonotypes shared by all four sorted-subset donors showed higher generation probabilities than non-shared clonotypes. Pairwise subsampling led to the expectation that sequencing depth would affect the degree of clonotype sharing among donors. Incomplete sequencing was indicated by rarefaction of sorted-subset datasets, despite the large sequencing depth. Sampling was limited to blood, and TCR repertoires in tissue likely differ from TCR repertoires in blood.

Using the deep immunoSEQ assay, TCR CDR3 regions were amplified from genomic DNA by multiplex PCR. Extracted genomic DNA from each cell subset was spread evenly across all wells of several immunoSEQ 96-well plates, with each plate serving as a replicate. For sorted subsets, about 210 ng of genomic DNA, equivalent to 30,000 or so T cell genomes, went into each replicate PCR. The purified libraries were quantified using a Qubit 3.0 fluorometer, sized with a Bioanalyzer 2100, and then quantified again using the KAPA Library Quantification kit. Each immunoSEQ 96-well plate was sequenced on its own single-read 150-cycle Illumina NextSeq 550 flow cell. In the authors' own workflow: Because the immunoSEQ output held only junctional sequences and lacked quality scores, the filtering could not match the filtering applied to full-length reads. Sequences were annotated with PyIR, a Python wrapper for IgBLAST v1.9, using IMGT germline references to assign V/J genes and CDR3. Reads with weak V/J assignments (E-value above 1e-6), missing CDR3, stop codons, out-of-frame junctions, or ambiguous translated residues were removed. V3J clonotypes were defined by identical inferred V gene, J gene, and CDR3 amino acid sequence. Percentage overlap between repertoires was computed as shared unique clonotypes divided by the size of the smaller repertoire. Three approaches were used to assess repertoire richness: RTK rarefaction, the Chao1 estimator, and Recon v2.1 estimates of unobserved clonotypes. OLGA was used to compute generation probabilities for all TCRbeta clonotypes that the gDNA method yielded from a handful of donors. TCRdb carries this immuneACCESS record with in-frame sequences only. Its versions omit some clonotypes, under half of them owing to an unresolved V gene in the studies checked, with the rest unexplained. That table furnishes V, J and clone size, whereas the DNA furnished D and trimming. The sample has millions of clones on record, approximately 95% of them singletons. In total, the top ten clones hold 0.13% of the sample.

The material sequenced was naive CD4+ T cells sorted from blood. Taken with the paper, the label for cell subset or site translates to: CD45RA+ positively selected. The chain links TRBV7-2 with TRBJ1-1; TRBD1 is a weak D gene call, 6 bases matching. This sequence was found in a man aged 18 to 29 in good health. Here is the DNA: TGTGCCAGCAGCTTCAGGGGCGGGAACACTGAAGCTTTCTTT. The translation is CASSFRGGNTEAFF. Supplemented by the reference TRBV7-2 and TRBJ1-1 proteins around the CDR3, the complete variable domain is GAGVSQSPSNKVTEKGKDVELRCDPISGHTALYWYRQSLGQGLEFLIYFQGNSAPDKSGLPSDRFSAERTGGSVSTLTIQRTQQEDSAVYLCASSFRGGNTEAFFGQGTRLTVV.